This TCR beta chain is from a study of T cell repertoires in cytomegalovirus infection. About the study: It was the public TCR beta signatures that indicated both CMV infection and matching HLA type. The study's findings and limits: Public TCR beta family frequency separated CMV-and-HLA carriers, including in an independent cohort. Ex vivo, HLA-C-restricted CMV-specific TCR beta clonotypes prevailed over the rest of the response.

Turning to this clonotype: The antigen remains unidentified. The missing conserved phenylalanine or tryptophan at the end of this CDR3 makes a read error likely.

Trimming cost V 2 bases and J 5 bases; bases outside gene matches: 4. The CDR3 has 16 residues. TCRdb reprocessed the reads via MiXCR and lists one record per CDR3 protein. Seen here are over 300,000 distinct CDR3 sequences, 15% to 20% observed once, and the top ten hold more than 10%. V gene TRBV12-3 or TRBV12-4 combines with J gene TRBJ2-3, with TRBD2 matching 13 bases. The sequence came from a human donor in good health (CMV status not recorded). Some clones in this sample may be carry-over from other donors' samples. Sequencing was carried out using PBMCs. CDR3 region: CASSLTSGGAVDTQYL. CDR3 bases: TGTGCCAGCAGTTTAACTAGCGGGGGGGCCGTAGATACGCAGTATTTG.